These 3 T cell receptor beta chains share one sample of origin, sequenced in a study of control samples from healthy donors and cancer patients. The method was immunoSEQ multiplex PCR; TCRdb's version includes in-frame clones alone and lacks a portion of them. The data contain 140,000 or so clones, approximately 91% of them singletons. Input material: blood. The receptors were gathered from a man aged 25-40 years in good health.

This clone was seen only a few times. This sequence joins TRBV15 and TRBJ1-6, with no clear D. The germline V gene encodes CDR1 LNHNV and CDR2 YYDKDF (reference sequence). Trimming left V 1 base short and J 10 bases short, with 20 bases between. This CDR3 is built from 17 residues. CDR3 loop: CATSRGPGSGLGSPLHF. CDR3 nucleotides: TGTGCCACCAGCAGAGGACCAGGATCGGGATTAGGGTCACCCCTCCACTTT.

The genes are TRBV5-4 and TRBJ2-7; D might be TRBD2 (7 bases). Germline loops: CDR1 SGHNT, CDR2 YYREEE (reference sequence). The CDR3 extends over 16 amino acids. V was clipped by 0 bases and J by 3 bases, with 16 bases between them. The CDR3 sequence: CASSLEGGGHYYEQYF. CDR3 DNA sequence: TGTGCCAGCAGCTTGGAGGGGGGGGGACATTACTACGAGCAGTACTTC.

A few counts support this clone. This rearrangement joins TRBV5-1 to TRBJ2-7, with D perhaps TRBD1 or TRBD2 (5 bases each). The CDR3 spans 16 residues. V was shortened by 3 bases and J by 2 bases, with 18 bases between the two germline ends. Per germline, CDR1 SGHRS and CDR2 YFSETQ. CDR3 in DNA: TGCGCCAGCAGCTGGGGGACGTGGGATGTAGCCTACGAGCAGTACTTC. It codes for CASSWGTWDVAYEQYF.